The clone carrying this T cell receptor (beta chain) was observed a few times. The data belong to a study of cytomegalovirus exposure and HLA in healthy donors. V dropped 7 bases and J dropped 5 bases, with 12 bases sitting between them. CDR3 size: 12 residues. The germline gives CDR1 SGHRS, CDR2 YFSETQ. In the PCR, 60 Vbeta and 13 Jbeta primers were used. Assay used: immunoSEQ multiplex PCR; TCRdb lists only in-frame clones, some missing. The sample comprises 65,000 to 90,000 clones, around 75% of which are singletons, and around an eighth rests with the top ten. The TCR comes from a man in his sixties or seventies in good health and CMV-seronegative. V and J are TRBV5-1 and TRBJ1-1; perhaps TRBD1 as D (5 bases). Material: PBMCs. The CDR3 spells CASGIGGTEAFF. The CDR3 bases are TGCGCCAGCGGTATTGGGGGGACTGAAGCTTTCTTT. The entire variable domain, with the rest obtained from reference TRBV5-1 and TRBJ1-1, is as follows: KAGVTQTPRYLIKTRGQQVTLSCSPISGHRSVSWYQQTPGQGLQFLFEYFSETQRNKGNFPGRFSGRQFSNSRSEMNVSTLELGDSALYLCASGIGGTEAFFGQGTRLTVV.